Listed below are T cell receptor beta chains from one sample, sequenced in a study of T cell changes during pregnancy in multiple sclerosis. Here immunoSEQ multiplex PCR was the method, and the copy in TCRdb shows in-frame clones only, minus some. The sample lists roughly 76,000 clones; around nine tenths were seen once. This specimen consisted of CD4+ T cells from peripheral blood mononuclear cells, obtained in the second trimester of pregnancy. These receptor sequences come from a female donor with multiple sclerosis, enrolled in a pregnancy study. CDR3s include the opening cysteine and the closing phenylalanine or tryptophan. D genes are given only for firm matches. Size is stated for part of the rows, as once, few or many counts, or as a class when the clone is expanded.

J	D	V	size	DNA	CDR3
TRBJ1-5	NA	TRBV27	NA	TGTGCCAGCAGTTTATTAGCGGGAAATCAGCCCCAGCATTTT	CASSLLAGNQPQHF
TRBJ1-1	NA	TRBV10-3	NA	TGTGCCATCAGTGAGTCGAGGCAGCACACTGAAGCTTTCTTT	CAISESRQHTEAFF
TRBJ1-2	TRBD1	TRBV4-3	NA	TGCGCCAGCAGCCAAGATTACAGGGGGCGATTATACAACTATGGCTACACCTTC	CASSQDYRGRLYNYGYTF
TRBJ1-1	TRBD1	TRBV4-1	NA	TGCGCCAGCAGCGGACAGGACAGGGACCCTACTGAAGCTTTCTTT	CASSGQDRDPTEAFF
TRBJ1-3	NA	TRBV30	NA	TGTGCCTGGAGTGTACATTCTGGAAACACCATATATTTT	CAWSVHSGNTIYF
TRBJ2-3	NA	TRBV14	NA	TGTGCCAGCAGCTCTACCCTGCATACGCAGTATTTT	CASSSTLHTQYF
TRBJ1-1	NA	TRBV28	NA	TGTGCCAGCAGTTCTCAACTGGGCCGGGGGGGCACTGAAGCTTTCTTT	CASSSQLGRGGTEAFF
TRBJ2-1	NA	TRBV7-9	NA	TGTGCCAGCAGCTTAGATAGACAGGTTCAGTTCTTC	CASSLDRQVQFF
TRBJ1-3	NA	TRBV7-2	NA	TGTGCCAGCAGCTTAGCGCGGAACACCATATATTTT	CASSLARNTIYF
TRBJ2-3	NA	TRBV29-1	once	TGCAGCGTTGCAGGGCGGAACACAGATACGCAGTATTTT	CSVAGRNTDTQYF
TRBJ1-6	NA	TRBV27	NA	TGTGCCAGCACCAAAGGGGGGGGCAGTAGTAATTCACCCCTCCACTTT	CASTKGGGSSNSPLHF
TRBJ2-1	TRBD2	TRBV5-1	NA	TGCGCCAGCAGCCGAACGACGGGGACTAGCCACAATGAGCAGTTCTTC	CASSRTTGTSHNEQFF
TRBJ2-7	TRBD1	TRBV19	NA	TGTGCCAGTAGTCCCGGGACAGGGGTCGCCTACGAGCAGTACTTC	CASSPGTGVAYEQYF
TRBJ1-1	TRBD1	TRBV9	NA	TGTGCCAGCAGCGCTGCCCCGACAGGGGATGACAACACTGAAGCTTTCTTT	CASSAAPTGDDNTEAFF
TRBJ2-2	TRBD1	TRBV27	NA	TGTGCCAGCAGTTTGGACAGGGGGCTGTTTTTT	CASSLDRGLFF
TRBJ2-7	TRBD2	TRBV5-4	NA	TGTGCCAGCAGCTCTCTCATGACTAGCGGGAGCGACGAGCAGTACTTC	CASSSLMTSGSDEQYF
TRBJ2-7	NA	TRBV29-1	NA	TGCAGCGTTGAAGTCAACAGTATCTACGAGCAGTACTTC	CSVEVNSIYEQYF
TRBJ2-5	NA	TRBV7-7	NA	TGTGCCAGCAGCCTCACAAACCAAGAGACCCAGTACTTC	CASSLTNQETQYF
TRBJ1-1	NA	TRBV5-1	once	TGCGCCAGCAGCTTGGATAAGAACACTGAAGCTTTCTTT	CASSLDKNTEAFF
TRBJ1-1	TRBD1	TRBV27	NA	TGTGCCAGCAGCCACGACAGGGGGGGGACTGAAGCTTTCTTT	CASSHDRGGTEAFF
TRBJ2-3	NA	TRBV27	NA	TGTGCCAGCAGTTTAGGAGGGGGCCCTGATACGCAGTATTTT	CASSLGGGPDTQYF
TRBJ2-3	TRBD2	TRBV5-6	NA	TGTGCCAGCAGCCGGACCGGGACTAGCGCCAATACGCAGTATTTT	CASSRTGTSANTQYF
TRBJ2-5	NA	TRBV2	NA	TGTGCCAGCAGTCTTCTGACAGACCAAGAGACCCAGTACTTC	CASSLLTDQETQYF
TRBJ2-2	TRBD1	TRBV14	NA	TGTGCCAGCAGCCAAGTGACAGGGCCCGGGGAGCTGTTTTTT	CASSQVTGPGELFF
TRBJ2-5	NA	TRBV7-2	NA	TGTGCCAGCCTACGGAGGATTCAAGAGACCCAGTACTTC	CASLRRIQETQYF